This T cell receptor (beta chain) was sequenced in a study of beta chain features in type 1 diabetes (dated by TCRdb to 2016 to 2019). Regarding the study in general: Patients and healthy donors did not differ in mean age, gender distribution, total cell number or subset yield. Across all samples, some 100,000,000 sorted cells were examined, and cell number per subset correlated strongly with RNA yield. In the study, TCRB repertoires of sorted circulating CD4+ T cell subsets from recently diagnosed type 1 diabetes patients were compared with those of matched healthy donors. Whereas all 30 or so donors provided naive and central memory subsets, regulatory and stem cell-like memory subsets were isolated from just 8 patients and about 8 healthy donors.

The entire isolated RNA was reverse transcribed using the High Capacity cDNA Reverse Transcription Kit, and thus expressed TCRB transcripts were sequenced. Deep immunoSEQ sequencing was performed on naive, central memory and regulatory T cell samples, with an average of approximately 4 million total reads per sample. Sorted cells were lysed in RLT buffer and RNA was extracted with DNase-treated RNeasy Micro or Mini kits, depending on cell number. To prevent cross-contamination, each cell subset was processed individually, whereas patient and healthy donor samples were processed jointly. TCRB sequences were amplified from cDNA with the immunoSEQ multiplex PCR, producing 87-bp fragments spanning the CDR3 region. Sequencing of the amplicons was done on the Illumina HiSeq platform. Regarding the original processing steps: PCR bias was computationally corrected using synthetic template baselines, reads within Hamming distance 2 were collapsed, and singletons that could not be merged were discarded. By aligning reads against IMGT, V, D and J genes, CDR3 length, and insertions or deletions at six rearrangement sites were assigned. Clonotype counts were normalized to sorted cell number within each subset before computing true diversity and Gini coefficients with the tcR R package. Repertoire sharing was quantified using the overlap coefficient calculated on TCRB nucleotide sequences. Out-of-frame TCRB sequences from naive cells were analyzed as a proxy for the pre-selection repertoire. Imported from immuneACCESS, the table was reduced by TCRdb to in-frame sequences with V and J called. These copies leave out some clones; in studies compared against another copy, an unresolved V gene accounts for under half, and the cause of the remainder is not known. V and J calls and clone size are as listed in that table; D and trimming were resolved from the DNA. The sample contains 350,000 to 400,000 clones, about 15% of them found a single time. The ten largest clonotypes hold 0.019% of the sample.

Each donor gave one peripheral blood draw, about 110 mL on average, collected into heparinised tubes. Using a panel that included CD45RO, CCR7, CD25, CD127, CD95 and CD27, naive, central memory, regulatory and stem cell-like memory CD4+ T cells were sorted on a BD FACSAria II. Every sorted population had a purity above 95%. PBMCs were separated immediately by Lymphoprep density gradient centrifugation and were stained directly, without being cultured. Samples were stained and sorted in pairs, with one healthy donor and one patient per experiment, so that batch effects were minimized. The research as a whole found: Patients with type 1 diabetes made fewer insertions and deleted more nucleotides at VDJ recombination sites, implying thymic rearrangement abnormalities. Type 1 diabetes patients showed a moderate but significant shortening of TCRB CDR3 length in all four CD4+ subsets. Because cDNA was sequenced instead of genomic DNA, activated cells with high expression could be over-represented, although the groups did not differ in activation or CD3 levels. Only small numbers of individuals were included in the HLA sub-analyses, which left unresolved whether HLA type had any influence on TCRB rearrangement. Shorter templates might have been favored by PCR, but patient and control samples were amplified and corrected together, so both groups would have been affected equally by any skew. Naive, central memory and regulatory TCRB repertoires appeared to be more similar among patients than among healthy donors.

Looking up the germline V gene yields CDR1 SGHNT and CDR2 YENEEA. CDR3 length: 15 amino acids, cysteine to phenylalanine. Only the CDR3 DNA stays, 45 bases, in frame from base 1. V is cut by 5 bases and J by 3 bases, and the space between the germline ends is 14 bases. Comment on this clone: The specificity of this receptor is unknown. One base away there is no much larger clone; base qualities are not given.

The receptor comes from a woman between 18 and 29 years old in good health. The sample comprised naive CD4+ T cells from blood. In the paper's terms, the cell subset or site label means: true naive CD4+ T cells. Recombination linked TRBV11-3 to TRBJ2-1, with the identity of the D gene unclear. The CDR3 sequence is CASSTGRTDYNEQFF. The DNA sequence follows: TGTGCCAGCAGCACCGGTCGAACAGACTACAATGAGCAGTTCTTC. Here the CDR3 is joined to the reference TRBV11-3 and TRBJ2-1 genes, and the full variable domain is: EAGVVQSPRYKIIEKKQPVAFWCNPISGHNTLYWYLQNLGQGPELLIRYENEEAVDDSQLPKDRFSAERLKGVDSTLKIQPAELGDSAVYLCASSTGRTDYNEQFFGPGTRLTVL.